This T cell receptor beta chain was recorded in a study of human T cells and chemical hapten exposure. Turning to the study itself: Patch testing was performed with 0.01% DPC on the upper back, with reading at 6 days. It was small differences in pooled library volume that mainly caused per-sample TCR yields to vary.

Library construction involved attaching unique molecular identifiers to individual cDNA molecules, which allowed quantitative, reproducible TCR counting. TCRdb analysed the RACE reads with MiXCR anew, one entry per CDR3 protein. The sample lists roughly 180,000 distinct CDR3 sequences; approximately 20% were seen once. Regarding time point: patch test 1, 2 weeks after DPC sensitization. The sample's treatment: therapeutic diphenylcyclopropenone sensitization with weekly scalp DPC. Patches went on only after blood had been drawn each time. This clonotype was counted only a few times. Sequencing used whole blood, obtained in connection with sensitization to the hapten diphenylcyclopropenone (DPC). This receptor was identified in a woman between 45 and 65 years old with alopecia areata. Some clones in this sample may be carry-over from other donors' samples.

The CDR3 region is CASSLGLAGVPEQYF. The CDR3 DNA sequence: TGTGCCAGCAGCCTTGGACTAGCGGGAGTTCCCGAGCAGTACTTC. The chain recombines TRBV12-3 or TRBV12-4 with TRBJ2-7, with 13 positions matching TRBD2. The CDR3 totals 15 residues. Germline trimming cut 6 bases from V and 6 bases from J; bases unmatched to any gene: 8.